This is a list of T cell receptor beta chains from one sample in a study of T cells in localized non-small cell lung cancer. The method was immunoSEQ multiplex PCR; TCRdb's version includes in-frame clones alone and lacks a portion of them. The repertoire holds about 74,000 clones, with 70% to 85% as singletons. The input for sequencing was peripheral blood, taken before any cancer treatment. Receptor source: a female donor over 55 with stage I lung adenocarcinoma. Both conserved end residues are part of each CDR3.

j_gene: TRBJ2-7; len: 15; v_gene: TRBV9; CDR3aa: CASSVNGGLSYEQYF
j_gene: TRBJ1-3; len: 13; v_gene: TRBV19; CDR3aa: CASATGNGNTIYF
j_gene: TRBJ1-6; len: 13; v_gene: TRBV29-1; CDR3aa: CSVGADFNSPLHF
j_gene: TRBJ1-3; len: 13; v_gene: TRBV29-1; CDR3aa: CSVGWGAGNTIYF
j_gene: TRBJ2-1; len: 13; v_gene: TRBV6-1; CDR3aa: CASSDWARDEQFF
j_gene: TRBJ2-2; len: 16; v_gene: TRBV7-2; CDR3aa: CASSLGRGLGTGELFF
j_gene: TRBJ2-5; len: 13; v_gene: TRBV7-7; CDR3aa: CASSPQARETQYF
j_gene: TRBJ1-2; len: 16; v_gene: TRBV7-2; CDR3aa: CASSLRSHDRGPGYTF
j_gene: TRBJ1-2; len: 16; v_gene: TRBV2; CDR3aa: CASSASRGNRGAGYTF
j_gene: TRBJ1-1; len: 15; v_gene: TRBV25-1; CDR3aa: CASSDAGTFNTEAFF
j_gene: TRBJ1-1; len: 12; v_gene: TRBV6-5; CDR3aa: CASRPPGGVAFF
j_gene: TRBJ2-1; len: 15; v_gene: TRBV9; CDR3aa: CASSFNSGSYNEQFF
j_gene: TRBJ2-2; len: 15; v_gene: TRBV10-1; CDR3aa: CASSEDPGLAGELFF
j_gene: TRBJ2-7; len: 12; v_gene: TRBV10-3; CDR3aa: CAISEWGYEQYF
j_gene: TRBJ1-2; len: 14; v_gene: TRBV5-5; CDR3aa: CASGDQTGDYGYTF
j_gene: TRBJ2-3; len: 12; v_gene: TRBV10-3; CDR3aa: CATEASPDTQYF
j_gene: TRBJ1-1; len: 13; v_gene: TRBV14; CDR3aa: CASSQGQNTEAFF
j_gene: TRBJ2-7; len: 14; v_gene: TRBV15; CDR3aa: CATRNRGARYEQYF
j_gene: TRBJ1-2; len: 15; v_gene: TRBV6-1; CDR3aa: CASRTGASFYYGYTF
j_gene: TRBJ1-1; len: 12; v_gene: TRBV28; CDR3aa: CATREMNTEAFF
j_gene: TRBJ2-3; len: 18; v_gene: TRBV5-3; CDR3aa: CARSLGLAGGPGTDTQYF
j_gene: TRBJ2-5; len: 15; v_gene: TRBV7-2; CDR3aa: CASSLEVQGYETQYF
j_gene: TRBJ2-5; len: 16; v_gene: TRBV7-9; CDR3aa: CASSDTGGAGQETQYF
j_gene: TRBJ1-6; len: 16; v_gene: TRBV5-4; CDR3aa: CASSSLGQGAQSPLHF
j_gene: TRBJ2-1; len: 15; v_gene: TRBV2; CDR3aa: CASSEVTGAYNEQFF
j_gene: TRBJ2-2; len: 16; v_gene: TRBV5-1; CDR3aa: CASSLGQGATTGELFF
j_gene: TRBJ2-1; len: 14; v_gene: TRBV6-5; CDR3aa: CASSYRGPYNEQFF
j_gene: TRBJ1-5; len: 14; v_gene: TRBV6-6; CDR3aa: CASSKGAGNQPQHF